The following is a TCR beta chain sequence with its context. Assay used: immunoSEQ multiplex PCR; TCRdb lists only in-frame clones, some missing. Of approximately 87,000 clones detected, 85% to 95% appear once; the ten largest clones hold just over 0.25%. The entry originates in a study of technical replicates of blood from a handful of donors. Sequenced sample: T cells isolated from PBMCs. This receptor was obtained from a human donor in good health.

CDR3 protein: CASSLRLAGGPGTDTQYF. In DNA, the CDR3 is TGTGCCAGCAGTTTACGGCTAGCGGGAGGGCCAGGCACAGATACGCAGTATTTT. The chain has TRBV27 and TRBJ2-3; 12 positions agree with TRBD2. CDR1 MNHEY and CDR2 SMNVEV come from the germline V gene (reference sequence). This CDR3 contains 18 residues. V trimming: 2 bases; J trimming: 1 base; junction bases outside the gene matches: 7.